The 27 T cell receptor beta chains reported below all come from one sample, sequenced in a study of prognosis after radiotherapy for stage I lung cancer. Two rounds of multiplex PCR amplified TCR beta CDR3 from genomic DNA. TRBV and TRBJ genes each had their own specific primers in first-round PCR. One entry per CDR3 protein, called by TCRdb with MiXCR from the multiplex PCR reads. This sample yields under 75,000 distinct CDR3 sequences, of which more than 20% are seen a single time; about 7.5% belongs to the top ten. The material sequenced was PBMCs, taken before or after stereotactic body radiation therapy (not recorded which). The origin of the receptors is a donor aged 50 or older with non-small cell lung cancer.

This clonotype was detected ten times or more. V usage is TRBV20-1 and J usage is TRBJ2-5; TRBD1 or TRBD2 may be the D gene (5 bases each). Germline loops: CDR1 DFQATT, CDR2 SNEGSKA (reference sequence). The CDR3 is made up of 14 amino acids. Deletions cut 5 bases from V and 1 base from J, with 14 bases between. The CDR3 nucleotides are TGCAGTGCTGACAGTAGGGACGGCCAAGAGACCCAGTACTTC. This sequence encodes CSADSRDGQETQYF.

There are many counts of this clonotype. The J gene is TRBJ1-4, the V gene TRBV12-3 or TRBV12-4; 7 bases agree with TRBD1. V was pared by 6 bases and J by 2 bases, with 6 bases of the junction left unmatched. The CDR3 has 15 residues. CDR3 protein: CASSRDRVTNEKLFF. As DNA, the CDR3 is TGTGCCAGCAGCCGCGACAGGGTTACTAATGAAAAACTGTTTTTT.

This clonotype appeared many times. The rearrangement links TRBV30 to TRBJ1-2, with D perhaps matching TRBD1 (5 bases). Germline values: CDR1 GTSNPN, CDR2 SVGIG (reference sequence). The CDR3 totals 12 residues. V was clipped by 7 bases and J by 2 bases, with 11 bases between them. In DNA form, the CDR3 reads TGTGCCTACCTCGACAGAAACTATGGCTACACCTTC. As protein: CAYLDRNYGYTF.

V gene TRBV5-6 combines with J gene TRBJ2-7; D call uncertain. V gave up 4 bases and J gave up 7 bases, with 15 bases separating them. Germline V gene lookup returns CDR1 SGHDT and CDR2 YYEEEE. The CDR3 length is 13 residues. The CDR3 reads CASSRISVQEQYF. DNA for the CDR3: TGTGCCAGCAGCCGAATCTCCGTTCAGGAGCAGTACTTC.

DNA of the CDR3: TGTGCCAGCAGCTTTCTTGTTACCTCCGGACGGACGAACACTGAAGCTTTCTTT. Residues: CASSFLVTSGRTNTEAFF. The chain combines TRBV5-4 with TRBJ1-1, with unresolved D. The V end lost 2 bases, the J end lost 1 base, and 21 bases lay between the germline ends. The CDR3 covers 18 residues. Germline V gene sequence: CDR1 SGHNT, CDR2 YYREEE (reference sequence).

On this clonotype itself: Its ends do not fully match the called genes, so a read error is possible. This rearrangement joins TRBV28 to TRBJ1-2, with D possibly matching TRBD1 (6 bases). The CDR3 runs 14 residues. Looked up from germline, CDR1 is MDHEN and CDR2 is SYDVKM. The CDR3 loop is CSSSLPRGAGCYTF. CDR3 sequence (DNA): TGTTCCAGCAGTTTACCGCGGGGGGCGGGCTGCTACACCTTC.

The chain employs TRBV24-1 and TRBJ2-3, with D possibly being TRBD2 (6 bases). Trimming removed 6 bases at V and 5 bases at J, with 14 bases between. The CDR3 extends over 14 amino acids. CDR1 and CDR2 from the germline V gene are KGHDR and SFDVKD. CDR3 coding DNA: TGTGCCACCAGTTATCCGGGACTCCGAGATACGCAGTATTTT. This gives the protein CATSYPGLRDTQYF.

As regards this clonotype: Being one base from a much bigger clone, this may be a read error. The chain is built from TRBV20-1 and TRBJ2-2; weak D call: TRBD2 (7 bases). CDR1 and CDR2 (germline): DFQATT, SNEGSKA (reference sequence). Trimming left V 8 bases short and J 4 bases short, with 14 bases between. The CDR3 contains 13 residues. CDR3 protein: CSWRGQITGELFF. The CDR3 DNA follows: TGCAGTTGGCGGGGGCAGATCACCGGGGAGCTGTTTTTT.

This rearrangement joins TRBV2 to TRBJ2-5, with D perhaps matching TRBD1 (7 bases). Trimming took 6 bases from V and 5 from J, leaving 16 bases between them. Germline V lookup: CDR1 SNHLY, CDR2 FYNNEI. The CDR3 sequence is 14 residues long. The CDR3 sequence: CASRDRQGGETQYF. As DNA, the CDR3 is TGTGCCAGCAGAGATCGTCAGGGGGGTGAGACCCAGTACTTC. Complete variable domain (other parts from reference TRBV2 and TRBJ2-5): EPEVTQTPSHQVTQMGQEVILRCVPISNHLYFYWYRQILGQKVEFLVSFYNNEISEKSEIFDDQFSVERPDGSNFTLKIRSTKLEDSAMYFCASRDRQGGETQYFGPGTRLLVL.

Concerning this clonotype: One end of the junction fails to match germline, which may point to a read error. The chain has TRBV18 and TRBJ2-1, with 7 positions matching TRBD2. The CDR3 runs to 16 residues. Germline values: CDR1 KGHSH, CDR2 LQKENI. The CDR3 bases are TGTGCCAGCTCTCCAGGGACTATGAGCGCATACAATGAGCGGTTCTTC. This codes for CASSPGTMSAYNERFF.

This clonotype showed up many times. The J gene is TRBJ2-1, the V gene TRBV9, with 13 positions matching TRBD2. Germline loops: CDR1 SGDLS, CDR2 YYNGEE. The CDR3 covers 15 residues. Unmatched junction bases numbered 2, after V lost 4 bases and J lost 4 bases. CDR3 bases: TGTGCCAGCAGCCGGACTAGCGGGAGTTACAATGAGCAGTTCTTC. This gives the protein CASSRTSGSYNEQFF.

A note on this clonotype: Germline is not matched at one junction end, which may reflect a read error. The chain joins TRBV6-2 or TRBV6-3 to TRBJ2-7; D unresolved. This CDR3 region has 14 residues. Germline loops: CDR1 MNHEY, CDR2 SVGEGT. CDR3 in amino acids: CASSESGNLYEHHF. The DNA for the CDR3 is TGTGCCAGCAGTGAGTCGGGCAACCTCTACGAGCATCACTTC.

Many counts were recorded for this clonotype. The chain joins TRBV19 to TRBJ2-1; TRBD2 matches 16 bases. There are 17 residues in the CDR3. The germline V gene encodes CDR1 LNHDA and CDR2 SQIVND (reference sequence). V dropped 9 bases and J dropped 5; count of bases not matched to a gene: 10. The CDR3 DNA reads as TGTGCCAGCACCCCCGGGACTAGCGGGGGGGTAAACAATGAGCAGTTCTTC. This gives the protein CASTPGTSGGVNNEQFF.

Many counts were recorded for this clonotype. As DNA, the CDR3 is TGCGCCAGCAGCTGGACCACCAACACCGGGGAGCTGTTTTTT. This translates into CASSWTTNTGELFF. This chain joins TRBV5-1 and TRBJ2-2; D unresolved. Trimming took off 3 bases at V and 2 bases at J, with 8 bases between the two ends. There are 14 residues in the CDR3. Per germline, CDR1 SGHRS and CDR2 YFSETQ.

This clonotype was detected many times. This chain uses TRBV30 with TRBJ1-2; no clear D gene. This CDR3 has 12 residues. V was cut by 0 bases and J by 8 bases, with 10 bases left in between. CDR1 and CDR2 from the germline V gene are GTSNPN and SVGIG (reference sequence). As DNA, the CDR3 is TGTGCCTGGAGTGTCACCCCCCGGGGCTACACCTTC. Its protein product is CAWSVTPRGYTF.

For this clonotype: It is likely a read error, because the conserved phenylalanine at the end of the CDR3 is missing. The chain recombines TRBV6-1 with TRBJ2-1; D gene unclear. CDR3 length: 15 residues. V was trimmed by 1 base and J by 3 bases, leaving 10 bases between them. Germline CDR1 and CDR2: MNHNS and SASEGT. The CDR3 coding sequence is TGTGCCAGCAGTGAAGAGGTAGGCTACTACAATGAGCAGTTCTTA. It translates to CASSEEVGYYNEQFL.

Many counts were recorded for this clonotype. The V and J genes are TRBV12-5 and TRBJ2-2; D not certain. The V and J ends lost 1 base and 3 bases respectively, with 0 bases between them. Looked up from germline, CDR1 is LGHNT and CDR2 is FRNRAP. The length of the CDR3 is 12 residues. The CDR3 DNA sequence: TGTGCTAGTGGTTTGGACACCGGGGAGCTGTTTTTT. This encodes CASGLDTGELFF.

In its sample, this clonotype was seen many times. The J gene is TRBJ1-1, the V gene TRBV24-1; D perhaps matches TRBD1 (6 bases). V lost 2 bases, J lost 3 bases, and 12 bases lay in between. Germline CDR1 reads KGHDR; CDR2 reads SFDVKD. This CDR3 is built from 15 residues. The CDR3: CATSDSGAADTEAFF. In DNA, the CDR3 is TGTGCCACCAGTGATTCAGGGGCGGCGGACACTGAAGCTTTCTTT.

CDR3 sequence reads: CASSPRVCDSPLHF. CDR3 coding DNA: TGTGCCAGCAGCCCGCGTGTCTGCGATTCACCCCTCCACTTT. V is TRBV2 and J is TRBJ1-6, with unresolved D. The length of the CDR3 is 14 residues. Germline CDR1 reads SNHLY; CDR2 reads FYNNEI. Trimming removed 6 bases at V and 8 bases at J, with 14 bases between.

This clonotype showed up many times. J is TRBJ1-3 and V is TRBV2, with 7 bases that match TRBD1. CDR1 and CDR2 from the germline V gene are SNHLY and FYNNEI. Trimming took 6 bases from V and 10 from J; bases not matched to a gene: 6. The length of the CDR3 is 12 residues. This chain's CDR3 is CASRRQGRTIYF. The DNA of the CDR3 is TGTGCCAGCAGAAGACAGGGAAGGACCATATATTTT.

This clonotype was counted at least ten times. This chain joins TRBV12-3 or TRBV12-4 and TRBJ1-2; 7 bases map to TRBD1. The V segment lost 3 bases and the J segment 2 bases; nucleotides outside the gene matches: 6. This CDR3 region has 15 residues. This CDR3 reads CASSLRQGVNYGYTF. The CDR3, as DNA: TGTGCCAGCAGTTTGAGGCAGGGGGTCAACTATGGCTACACCTTC.

This clonotype has at least ten counts. The chain has TRBV30 and TRBJ1-2, with TRBD1 as a possible D gene (5 bases). Trimming shortened V by 0 bases and J by 4 bases, and 9 bases separated the two germline ends. Germline assignment: CDR1 GTSNPN and CDR2 SVGIG (reference sequence). The CDR3 is made up of 13 amino acids. The CDR3 spells CAWSVRGSYGYTF. CDR3 coding DNA: TGTGCCTGGAGTGTTCGGGGCAGCTATGGCTACACCTTC.

Concerning this clonotype itself: This likely came from a read error, as a far larger clone is one base away. The chain recombines TRBV6-4 with TRBJ1-2, with D possibly matching TRBD1 (6 bases). The CDR3 consists of 15 residues. Per the germline V gene, CDR1 is MRHNA and CDR2 is SNTAGT. The V end was cut by 6 bases, the J end by 4 bases, with 18 bases between. The CDR3 here is CASRTDRYGSYGYTF. CDR3 sequence (DNA): TGTGCCAGCAGAACAGACAGGTACGGGAGCTATGGCTACACCTTC.

This clonotype came up many times. The chain links TRBV3-1 to TRBJ2-7, with a tentative D call TRBD1 (5 bases). Between the trimmed V and J ends, which lost 1 base and 6 bases, there was a span of 13 bases. CDR1 and CDR2 (germline): LGHDT, YNNKEL (reference sequence). The CDR3 has 14 amino acids. The CDR3 DNA follows: TGTGCCAGCAGCCAAGGCCGGACACTCAGCGAGCAGTACTTC. Its protein product is CASSQGRTLSEQYF.

To note about this clonotype: A far larger clone is one base from this, pointing to a likely read error. V and J are TRBV6-4 and TRBJ2-5; no clear D. The V end was cut by 7 bases, the J end by 4 bases, with 13 bases between. Germline CDR1 reads MRHNA; CDR2 reads SNTAGT. The CDR3 has 13 amino acids. CDR3 residues: CASIYSKTETQYF. In nucleotides, the CDR3 is TGTGCCAGCATTTACTCGAAGACAGAGACCCAGTACTTC.

Ten or more counts support this clonotype. The chain employs TRBV20-1 and TRBJ2-7, with 9 bases identical to TRBD1. The CDR3 runs 13 residues. The V and J ends lost 7 bases and 9 bases, in that order; junction bases with no gene match: 13. Germline V gene data show CDR1 as DFQATT and CDR2 as SNEGSKA (reference sequence). The CDR3 nucleotides read TGCAGTGTCCCGGGACAGGGTCTTGAGTGGCAGTACTTC. Encoded protein: CSVPGQGLEWQYF.

With regard to this clonotype: A far larger clone is just one base off, so this is likely a read error. The chain uses TRBV7-9 and TRBJ2-2, with 11 bases identical to TRBD2. This CDR3 contains 18 residues. The germline V gene encodes CDR1 SEHNR and CDR2 FQNEAQ (reference sequence). CDR3: CVSSLAPLAGVNTGELFF. DNA of the CDR3: TGTGTCAGCAGCTTAGCCCCACTAGCGGGGGTGAACACCGGGGAGCTGTTTTTT.